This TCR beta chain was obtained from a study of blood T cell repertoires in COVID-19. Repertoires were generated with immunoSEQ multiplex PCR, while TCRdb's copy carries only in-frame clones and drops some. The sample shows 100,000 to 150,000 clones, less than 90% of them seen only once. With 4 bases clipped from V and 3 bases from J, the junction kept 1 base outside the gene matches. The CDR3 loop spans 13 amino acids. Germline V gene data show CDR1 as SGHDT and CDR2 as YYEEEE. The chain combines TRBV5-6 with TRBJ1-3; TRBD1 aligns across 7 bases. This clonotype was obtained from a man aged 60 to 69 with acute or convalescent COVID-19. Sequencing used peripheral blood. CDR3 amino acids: CASSRTGGNTIYF. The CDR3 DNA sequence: TGTGCCAGCAGCCGGACAGGTGGAAACACCATATATTTT.